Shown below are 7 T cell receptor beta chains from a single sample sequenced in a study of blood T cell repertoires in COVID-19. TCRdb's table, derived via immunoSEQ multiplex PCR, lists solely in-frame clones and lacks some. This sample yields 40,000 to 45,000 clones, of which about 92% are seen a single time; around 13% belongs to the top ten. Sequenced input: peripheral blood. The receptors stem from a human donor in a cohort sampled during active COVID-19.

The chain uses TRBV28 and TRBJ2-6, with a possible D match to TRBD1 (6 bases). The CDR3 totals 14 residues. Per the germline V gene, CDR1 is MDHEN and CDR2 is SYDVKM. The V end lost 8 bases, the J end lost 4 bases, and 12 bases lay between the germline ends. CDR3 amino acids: CASGGRVGANVLTF. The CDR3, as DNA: TGTGCCAGCGGGGGCCGGGTGGGGGCCAACGTCCTGACTTTC. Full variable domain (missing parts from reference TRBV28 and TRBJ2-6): DVKVTQSSRYLVKRTGEKVFLECVQDMDHENMFWYRQDPGLGLRLIYFSYDVKMKEKGDIPEGYSVSREKKERFSLILESASTNQTSMYLCASGGRVGANVLTFGAGSRLTVL.

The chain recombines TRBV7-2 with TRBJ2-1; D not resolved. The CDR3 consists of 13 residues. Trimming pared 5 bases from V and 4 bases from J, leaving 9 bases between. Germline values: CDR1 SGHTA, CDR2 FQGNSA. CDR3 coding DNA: TGTGCCAGCAGCACTCCAATGTACAATGAGCAGTTCTTC. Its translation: CASSTPMYNEQFF. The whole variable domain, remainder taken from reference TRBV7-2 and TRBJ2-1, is GAGVSQSPSNKVTEKGKDVELRCDPISGHTALYWYRQSLGQGLEFLIYFQGNSAPDKSGLPSDRFSAERTGGSVSTLTIQRTQQEDSAVYLCASSTPMYNEQFFGPGTRLTVL.

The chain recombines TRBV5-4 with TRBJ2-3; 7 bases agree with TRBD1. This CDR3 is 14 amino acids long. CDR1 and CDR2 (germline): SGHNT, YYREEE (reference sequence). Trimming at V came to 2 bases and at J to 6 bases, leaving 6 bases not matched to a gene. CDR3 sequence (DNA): TGTGCCAGCAGCTTTAAGGGGGCGGCCGATACGCAGTATTTT. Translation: CASSFKGAADTQYF. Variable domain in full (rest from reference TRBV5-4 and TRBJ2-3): ETGVTQSPTHLIKTRGQQVTLRCSSQSGHNTVSWYQQALGQGPQFIFQYYREEENGRGNFPPRFSGLQFPNYSSELNVNALELDDSALYLCASSFKGAADTQYFGPGTRLTVL.

The CDR3 sequence: CASSPRTGSQISLGEQFF. CDR3 bases: TGTGCCAGCAGCCCCCGGACAGGGTCTCAAATCTCGCTCGGTGAGCAGTTCTTC. The genes are TRBV5-8 and TRBJ2-1; 8 positions match TRBD1. This CDR3 spans 18 amino acids. V lost 4 bases to trimming and J lost 9 bases; unmatched junction nucleotides: 21. In germline, CDR1 is SGHTS, CDR2 YDEGEE.

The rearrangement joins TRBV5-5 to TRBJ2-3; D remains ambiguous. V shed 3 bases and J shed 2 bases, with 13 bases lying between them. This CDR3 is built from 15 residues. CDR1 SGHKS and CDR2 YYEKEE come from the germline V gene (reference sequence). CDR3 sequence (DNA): TGTGCCAGCAGCTATCCCCGAGGAAACACAGATACGCAGTATTTT. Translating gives CASSYPRGNTDTQYF.

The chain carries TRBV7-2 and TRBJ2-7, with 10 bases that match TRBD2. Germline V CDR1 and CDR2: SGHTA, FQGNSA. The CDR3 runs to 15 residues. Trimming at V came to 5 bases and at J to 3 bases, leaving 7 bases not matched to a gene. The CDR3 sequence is CASSPQRGGNYEQYF. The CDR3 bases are TGTGCCAGCAGCCCCCAGCGGGGGGGAAACTACGAGCAGTACTTC.

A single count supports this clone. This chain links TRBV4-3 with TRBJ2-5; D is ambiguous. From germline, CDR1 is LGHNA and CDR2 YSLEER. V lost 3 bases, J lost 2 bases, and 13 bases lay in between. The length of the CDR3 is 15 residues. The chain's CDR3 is CASSHGSTHQETQYF. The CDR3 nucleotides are TGCGCCAGCAGCCATGGCTCGACACATCAAGAGACCCAGTACTTC.